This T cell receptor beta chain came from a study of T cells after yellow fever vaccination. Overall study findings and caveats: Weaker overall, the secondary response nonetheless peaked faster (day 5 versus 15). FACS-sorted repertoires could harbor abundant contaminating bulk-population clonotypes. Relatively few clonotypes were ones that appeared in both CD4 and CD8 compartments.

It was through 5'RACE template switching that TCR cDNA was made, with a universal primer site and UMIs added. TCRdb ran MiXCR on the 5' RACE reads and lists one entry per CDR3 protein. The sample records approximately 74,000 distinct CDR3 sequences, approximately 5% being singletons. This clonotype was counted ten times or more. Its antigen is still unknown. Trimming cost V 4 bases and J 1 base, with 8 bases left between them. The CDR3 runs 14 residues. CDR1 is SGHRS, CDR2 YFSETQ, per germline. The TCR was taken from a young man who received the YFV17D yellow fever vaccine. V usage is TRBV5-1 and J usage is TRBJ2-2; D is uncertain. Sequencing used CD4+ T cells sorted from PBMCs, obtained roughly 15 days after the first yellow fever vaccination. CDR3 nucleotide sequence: TGCGCCAGCAGCGAGATACAGAACACCGGGGAGCTGTTTTTT. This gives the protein CASSEIQNTGELFF. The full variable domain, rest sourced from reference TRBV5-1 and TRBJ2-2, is KAGVTQTPRYLIKTRGQQVTLSCSPISGHRSVSWYQQTPGQGLQFLFEYFSETQRNKGNFPGRFSGRQFSNSRSEMNVSTLELGDSALYLCASSEIQNTGELFFGEGSRLTVL.